Listed below are T cell receptor beta chains from one sample, sequenced in a study of patients and donors after allogeneic stem cell transplantation. Using its own MiXCR run on the RT-PCR reads, TCRdb lists one record per CDR3 protein. Among 90,000 to 120,000 distinct CDR3 sequences, approximately 35% were seen once, and the ten largest hold about 27%. Sequences were obtained from blood, either unsorted or a sorted T cell fraction (not recorded which). The origin of the receptors is a human donor who was either an allogeneic HSCT recipient or a stem cell or donor lymphocyte infusion donor (not recorded which). It is not recorded whose cells these are; they may come from a transplant donor. CDR3s include the opening cysteine and the closing phenylalanine or tryptophan. D genes are given only for firm matches. Clone size, where shown, is once, few, many, or a class for clones that have expanded.

size | J | V | D | DNA | CDR3
few | TRBJ1-2 | TRBV4-3 | - | TGCGCCAGCAGCCAAGGTTGGCCAGGTGGGAATGGCTACACCTTC | CASSQGWPGGNGYTF
few | TRBJ1-1 | TRBV12-3/TRBV12-4 | TRBD1 | TGTGCCAGCAGCAGTACAGGGGTAGCTTTCTTT | CASSSTGVAFF
few | TRBJ1-1 | TRBV4-3 | TRBD1 | TGCGCCAGCAGCCAATGGGGACAGGGGAACACTGAAGCTTTCTTT | CASSQWGQGNTEAFF
- | TRBJ1-1 | TRBV7-2 | - | TGTGCCAGCAGCTTAACTCCCCTATTAGAAGCTTTCTTT | CASSLTPLLEAFF
- | TRBJ2-5 | TRBV7-8 | - | TGTGCCAGCAGCTTCGAAAGGGGTTCCAGTAGGGACGAGACCCAGTACTTC | CASSFERGSSRDETQYF
many | TRBJ1-2 | TRBV7-2 | - | TGTGCCAGCAGCTCAGCTATCTATGGCTACACCTTC | CASSSAIYGYTF
- | TRBJ2-5 | TRBV5-5 | TRBD1 | TGTGCCAGCAGACAAGACAGGGATGGGACCCAGTACTTC | CASRQDRDGTQYF
- | TRBJ2-4 | TRBV7-9 | - | TGTGCCAGCAGCCCCAGCGGAAGGGCCTACAAAAACATTCAGTACTTC | CASSPSGRAYKNIQYF
- | TRBJ2-2 | TRBV15 | - | TGTGCCACCAGCAGGACACTCGCGAACACCGGGGAGCTGTTTTTT | CATSRTLANTGELFF
- | TRBJ2-3 | TRBV12-5 | - | TGTGCTAGTGGTTTAGCAGGGGACACAGATACGCAGTATTTT | CASGLAGDTDTQYF
- | TRBJ2-7 | TRBV20-1 | - | TGCAGTGCTAGAGAGGAGGGGCGCCCCTACGAGCAGTACTTC | CSAREEGRPYEQYF
many | TRBJ1-1 | TRBV29-1 | - | TGCAGCGTTGTAGGGACACCTAACACTGAAGCTTTCTTT | CSVVGTPNTEAFF
- | TRBJ2-1 | TRBV20-1 | TRBD2 | TGCAGTGCTATAAGCGGGAGGGGAAAGGAGCAGTTCTTC | CSAISGRGKEQFF
few | TRBJ2-1 | TRBV7-2 | - | TGTGCCAGCAGCTTGTTAAGGTATGAGCAGTTCTTC | CASSLLRYEQFF
- | TRBJ2-7 | TRBV3-1 | - | TGTGCCAGCAGCCAACTATTCCGGACTAACGAGCAGTACTTC | CASSQLFRTNEQYF